This T cell receptor (beta chain) came from a study of blood T cell repertoires in COVID-19. Sequenced by immunoSEQ multiplex PCR; TCRdb stores in-frame clones only, minus some. The table has 280,000 or so clones, around 87% seen once; the top ten hold 1.5% to 2%. Sequenced input: PBMCs or T cells enriched from blood (not recorded which). This sequence originates from a woman under 30 with acute COVID-19.

DNA of the CDR3: TGCGCCAGCAGCTCCCAACAGGGCCTCTCTGGAAACACCATATATTTT. It specifies CASSSQQGLSGNTIYF. This sequence joins TRBV5-1 and TRBJ1-3; D is possibly TRBD1 (6 bases). CDR3 size: 16 residues. Germline lookup yields CDR1 SGHRS and CDR2 YFSETQ. The V and J ends lost 3 bases and 0 bases respectively, with 13 bases between them.